These 23 T cell receptor beta chains were all obtained from the same sample, sequenced in a study of T cells after yellow fever vaccination. From the 5' RACE reads, TCRdb called clonotypes with MiXCR, one entry per CDR3 protein. The sample lists about 240,000 distinct CDR3 sequences; 6.9% were seen once. The starting material was CD4+ T cells sorted from PBMCs, obtained 15 days after the yellow fever booster vaccination. The receptors shown here come from a man aged 25 to 40 who received the YFV17D yellow fever vaccine.

This clonotype was seen at least ten times. A junction end diverges from the germline sequence, so it may reflect a read error. This chain connects TRBV6-6 to TRBJ2-4; D is undetermined. The germline CDR1 and CDR2 sequences are MNHNY and SVGAGI (reference sequence). The CDR3 is 12 amino acids. In DNA form, the CDR3 reads TGTGCCAGCAGTCAACCTCAGTCGGAGTCTCACTTC. Its translation: CASSQPQSESHF.

In this sample, this clonotype turned up a few times. DNA of the CDR3: TGCGCCAGCAAAAACGACAGGGGGGACAATGAGCAGTTCTTC. Its translation: CASKNDRGDNEQFF. The chain employs TRBV5-1 and TRBJ2-1; 9 bases are a match to TRBD1. CDR1 is SGHRS and CDR2 is YFSETQ in the germline V gene. V was pared by 6 bases and J by 5 bases, with 6 bases of the junction left unmatched. The CDR3 runs 14 residues. Drawing the rest from reference TRBV5-1 and TRBJ2-1, the complete variable domain is KAGVTQTPRYLIKTRGQQVTLSCSPISGHRSVSWYQQTPGQGLQFLFEYFSETQRNKGNFPGRFSGRQFSNSRSEMNVSTLELGDSALYLCASKNDRGDNEQFFGPGTRLTVL.

V is TRBV20-1 and J is TRBJ1-5; D is unclear. CDR1 DFQATT and CDR2 SNEGSKA come from the germline V gene (reference sequence). V lost 0 bases to trimming and J lost 1 base, with 10 bases between them. The CDR3 length is 15 residues. This CDR3 is CSARDHGRSNQPQHF. CDR3 nucleotides: TGCAGTGCTAGAGATCATGGGCGCAGCAATCAGCCCCAGCATTTT.

The rearrangement joins TRBV5-6 to TRBJ2-3; D remains ambiguous. The germline V and J ends were trimmed by 0 bases and 6 bases, with 8 bases remaining between them. Germline lookup yields CDR1 SGHDT and CDR2 YYEEEE. The CDR3 is 13 residues long. The CDR3 DNA reads as TGTGCCAGCAGCTTGGTGGAGACCGATACGCAGTATTTT. This gives the protein CASSLVETDTQYF.

This clonotype was counted a few times. This sequence joins TRBV6-6 and TRBJ2-7, with 7 bases aligning to TRBD2. Germline loops: CDR1 MNHNY, CDR2 SVGAGI (reference sequence). This CDR3 contains 13 residues. J was trimmed by 7 bases and V by 7 bases; bases with no gene match: 10. As DNA, the CDR3 is TGTGCCAGCACCCGGGACCCAGCGGGGGAGCAGTACTTC. This codes for CASTRDPAGEQYF.

This clonotype turned up a few times. The chain carries TRBV5-1 and TRBJ2-7; D is possibly TRBD1 or TRBD2 (6 bases each). This CDR3 has 14 amino acids. Germline-derived CDR1 and CDR2 are SGHRS and YFSETQ. Trimming removed 7 bases at V and 6 bases at J, with 20 bases between. CDR3 nucleotide sequence: TGCGCCAGCTCGAAAATCGGGGGCTTTGGCGAGCAGTACTTC. Encoded protein: CASSKIGGFGEQYF.

This clonotype showed up just a few times. The V and J genes are TRBV19 and TRBJ2-5; 10 bases are shared with TRBD1. The V segment lost 4 bases and the J segment 6 bases; nucleotides outside the gene matches: 2. CDR1 and CDR2 (germline): LNHDA, SQIVND (reference sequence). CDR3 length: 13 residues. The CDR3 DNA reads TGTGCCAGTAGTACGGACAGGGGGAAGACCCAGTACTTC. Encoded protein: CASSTDRGKTQYF.

Only a few counts were recorded for this clonotype. The J gene is TRBJ2-2, the V gene TRBV5-1, with unresolved D. The CDR3 spans 14 residues. From germline, CDR1 is SGHRS and CDR2 YFSETQ. The ends were cut back, 6 bases at V and 1 base at J, with 10 bases in the middle. The CDR3 reads CASTGLLNTGELFF. The CDR3 DNA follows: TGCGCCAGCACTGGGCTTTTGAACACCGGGGAGCTGTTTTTT.

This clonotype was seen a handful of times. This chain connects TRBV20-1 to TRBJ1-1; tentative D call: TRBD1 (5 bases). The CDR3 length is 13 residues. The germline CDR1 and CDR2 sequences are DFQATT and SNEGSKA (reference sequence). V was trimmed by 4 bases and J by 2 bases, leaving 11 bases between them. This CDR3 reads CSAMTAKNTEAFF. The DNA of the CDR3 is TGCAGTGCTATGACAGCAAAAAACACTGAAGCTTTCTTT.

There are many counts of this clonotype. The gene calls are TRBV12-3 or TRBV12-4 and TRBJ2-3, with TRBD2 identical over 10 bases. The CDR3 spans 15 residues. The V segment lost 6 bases and the J segment 3 bases; nucleotides outside the gene matches: 6. This CDR3 reads CASRPTSGTTDTQYF. The CDR3 region has the DNA TGTGCCAGCAGACCCACTAGCGGGACGACAGATACGCAGTATTTT.

The rearrangement uses TRBV10-3 and TRBJ2-7, with no clear D. Trimming took off 2 bases at V and 3 bases at J, with 8 bases between the two ends. The CDR3 contains 13 residues. Germline V CDR1 and CDR2: ENHRY, SYGVKD. The CDR3: CAISEVLVYEQYF. DNA of the CDR3: TGTGCCATCAGTGAGGTGCTAGTCTACGAGCAGTACTTC.

The V gene is TRBV2, the J gene TRBJ2-1; TRBD2 agrees at 11 bases. Germline trimming cut 7 bases from V and 4 bases from J; bases unmatched to any gene: 3. Looked up from germline, CDR1 is SNHLY and CDR2 is FYNNEI. CDR3 length: 14 amino acids. DNA of the CDR3: TGTGCCAGCATGGGACTAGCGGATTACAATGAGCAGTTCTTC. It is translated as CASMGLADYNEQFF.

This sequence joins TRBV18 and TRBJ2-7, with D maybe TRBD1 (6 bases). V gave up 3 bases and J gave up 5 bases, with 17 bases separating them. The CDR3 is 15 amino acids. The germline V gene has CDR1 KGHSH and CDR2 LQKENI. The CDR3 DNA reads TGTGCCAGCTCACCGAACAGGGAGTTCGACCACGAGCAGTACTTC. It yields the protein CASSPNREFDHEQYF.

Many counts were recorded for this clonotype. The V gene is TRBV4-3, the J gene TRBJ2-1; possible D gene TRBD2, 6 bases. The CDR3 contains 16 residues. Trimming cost V 1 base and J 3 bases, with 13 bases left between them. Germline V gene lookup returns CDR1 LGHNA and CDR2 YSLEER. DNA of the CDR3: TGCGCCAGCAGCCAAGCGGCGACTAGGGGCTACAATGAGCAGTTCTTC. Protein product: CASSQAATRGYNEQFF.

This clonotype was seen a few times. The CDR3 DNA is TGCGCCAGCAGCCAAGGTACGGGACGGAGCTACGAGCAGTACTTC. Residues: CASSQGTGRSYEQYF. The genes are TRBV4-3 and TRBJ2-7; D tentatively fits TRBD1 or TRBD2 (5 bases each). The CDR3 covers 15 residues. V lost 1 base and J 3 bases, leaving 13 bases between the germline ends. Germline V gene sequence: CDR1 LGHNA, CDR2 YSLEER.

At least ten counts were recorded for this clonotype. The genes are TRBV7-2 and TRBJ2-2; D is unclear. This CDR3 contains 15 residues. The germline CDR1 and CDR2 sequences are SGHTA and FQGNSA. V lost 1 base and J lost 0, with 6 bases in between. CDR3 DNA: TGTGCCAGCAGCTTAGGGGCAGCGAACACCGGGGAGCTGTTTTTT. It specifies CASSLGAANTGELFF.

This clonotype appeared many times. The chain uses TRBV6-4 and TRBJ2-1; TRBD2 matches 12 bases. The CDR3 extends over 13 amino acids. Germline-derived CDR1 and CDR2 are MRHNA and SNTAGT. V shed 6 bases, J shed 7 bases, and the junction held 1 base outside the gene matches. CDR3 sequence: CASSGLAGNEQFF. CDR3 bases: TGTGCCAGCAGCGGACTAGCGGGAAATGAGCAGTTCTTC.

This chain links TRBV28 with TRBJ1-2; 9 nucleotides match TRBD1. Germline CDR1 reads MDHEN; CDR2 reads SYDVKM. Unmatched junction bases numbered 5, after V lost 6 bases and J lost 0 bases. This CDR3 is 15 amino acids long. The CDR3 bases are TGTGCCAGCAGACACCGGGACAGGGCTAACTATGGCTACACCTTC. It codes for CASRHRDRANYGYTF.

The chain carries TRBV7-2 and TRBJ1-3; D is undetermined. CDR1 is SGHTA and CDR2 is FQGNSA in the germline V gene. The V end lost 3 bases, the J end lost 3 bases, and 9 bases lay between the germline ends. The CDR3 loop spans 14 amino acids. CDR3 nucleotide sequence: TGTGCCAGCAGCTTGATAGGTGATGGAAACACCATATATTTT. Translated, it gives CASSLIGDGNTIYF.

This clonotype came up a few times. This chain connects TRBV20-1 to TRBJ1-1; the D is unclear. V was cut by 6 bases and J by 1 base, with 18 bases left in between. Germline CDR1 DFQATT, CDR2 SNEGSKA (reference sequence). CDR3 size: 15 residues. The DNA of the CDR3 is TGCAGTGCCATTACCCCAAGGCCAACGAACACTGAAGCTTTCTTT. It codes for CSAITPRPTNTEAFF.

This clonotype was detected a few times. The CDR3 DNA sequence: TGTGCCAGCAGCTTAGGGGCGAGGGTGAGCACAGATACGCAGTATTTT. Translated: CASSLGARVSTDTQYF. The chain couples TRBV7-6 to TRBJ2-3, with a possible D match to TRBD2 (5 bases). Germline V CDR1 and CDR2: SGHVS, FNYEAQ. Trimming pared 1 base from V and 0 bases from J, leaving 11 bases between. The length of the CDR3 is 16 residues.

This clonotype was observed at least ten times. The rearrangement uses TRBV11-2 and TRBJ2-7; 7 nucleotides match TRBD1. There are 15 residues in the CDR3. J lost 4 bases, V lost 5 bases, and 11 bases had no gene match. From germline, CDR1 is SGHAT and CDR2 FQNNGV. CDR3 DNA sequence: TGTGCCAGCAGCCCTCGACAGGGCCCTCGATACGAGCAGTACTTC. This codes for CASSPRQGPRYEQYF.

This clonotype was recorded many times. One end of the junction is discordant with germline, which a read error may explain. V gene TRBV25-1 combines with J gene TRBJ2-1, with 8 bases identical to TRBD1. The CDR3 is 15 amino acids. Germline V gives CDR1 MGHDK, CDR2 SYGVNS. CDR3 nucleotides: TGTGCCAGCAGGGAATTTGGACAGGGAGATGGTGAGCAGTTCTTC. Translation: CASREFGQGDGEQFF.